A single sample is the source of the 8 T cell receptor beta chains below, sequenced in a study of regulatory T cells in long-lasting Graves disease. Time point given: newly diagnosed GD, antithyroid drugs for less than 3 months. Researchers made the TCR library from RNA that was extracted from PBMCs. iRepertoire HTBI primers and Arm-PCR of CDR3 regions built TCR beta libraries. TCRdb independently ran MiXCR on the multiplex PCR reads; one entry per CDR3 protein. The sample records about 620,000 distinct CDR3 sequences, less than 20% being singletons. These data also featured in a second study, about T cells in Graves' hyperthyroidism and ophthalmopathy.

The sample here was peripheral blood mononuclear cells (PBMCs), taken at new diagnosis, from a patient treated with antithyroid drugs. The receptors here all came from a woman in her 30s with Graves disease.

This clonotype has more than one count but fewer than ten. The chain carries TRBV28 and TRBJ1-4; TRBD1 might be the D (6 bases). Between the trimmed V and J ends, which lost 6 bases and 6 bases, there was a span of 14 bases. CDR1 is MDHEN and CDR2 is SYDVKM in the germline V gene. The CDR3 is made up of 14 amino acids. The DNA of the CDR3 is TGTGCCAGCAGGACGGGGGGGGCGGATGAAAAACTGTTTTTT. This gives the protein CASRTGGADEKLFF.

In this sample, this clonotype turned up a few times. The V gene is TRBV28, the J gene TRBJ2-3; D is ambiguous. The CDR3 spans 14 residues. V was shortened by 7 bases and J by 1 base, with 12 bases between the two germline ends. Germline V gives CDR1 MDHEN, CDR2 SYDVKM. The CDR3 sequence: CASKTFLGTDTQYF. The CDR3 DNA reads as TGTGCCAGCAAGACATTTCTTGGCACAGATACGCAGTATTTT.

This sequence joins TRBV5-1 and TRBJ1-1, with 8 bases lining up with TRBD1. V lost 1 base and J lost 2; bases outside the gene matches: 4. The CDR3 has 15 residues. Per germline, CDR1 SGHRS and CDR2 YFSETQ. CDR3 sequence (DNA): TGCGCCAGCAGCTTGACAGGGGGACTTAACACTGAAGCTTTCTTT. This sequence encodes CASSLTGGLNTEAFF.

This clonotype was counted ten times or more. This rearrangement joins TRBV7-2 to TRBJ1-1; 8 bases are a match to TRBD1. The CDR3 totals 16 residues. V dropped 1 base and J dropped 4; count of bases not matched to a gene: 8. CDR1 SGHTA and CDR2 FQGNSA come from the germline V gene. In DNA, the CDR3 is TGTGCCAGCAGCTTAGAGGCAGGGGGCTTGAGCACTGAAGCTTTCTTT. It is translated as CASSLEAGGLSTEAFF.

Ten or more counts support this clonotype. The chain is built from TRBV28 and TRBJ2-5; 7 bases match TRBD2. Germline V gene data show CDR1 as MDHEN and CDR2 as SYDVKM. CDR3 length: 15 amino acids. V gave up 8 bases and J gave up 5 bases; unmatched junction bases: 14. Here the CDR3 DNA reads TGTGCCAGCGCGTTGCCCGGCGGGAGTATTGAGACCCAGTACTTC. Its translation: CASALPGGSIETQYF.

This clonotype has at least ten counts. The CDR3 nucleotides read TGTGCCAGCAGTGAAAATCCCGAAGGCACTGAAGCTTTCTTT. It translates to CASSENPEGTEAFF. The rearrangement joins TRBV6-1 to TRBJ1-1, with D unresolved. Germline V lookup: CDR1 MNHNS, CDR2 SASEGT. The CDR3 runs 14 residues. V was trimmed by 2 bases and J by 4 bases, leaving 11 bases between them.

This chain uses TRBV7-9 with TRBJ2-3, with TRBD1 matching 7 bases. Trimming at V came to 4 bases and at J to 7 bases, leaving 5 bases not matched to a gene. The CDR3 has 13 amino acids. Germline V gives CDR1 SEHNR, CDR2 FQNEAQ (reference sequence). The CDR3 here is CASSSTGWHTQYF. The CDR3 region has the DNA TGTGCCAGCAGCTCGACAGGGTGGCATACGCAGTATTTT.

This clonotype was detected a few times. V is TRBV7-6 and J is TRBJ1-5; D is ambiguous. The V gene lost 2 bases and the J gene lost 9 bases, with 11 bases spanning the gap. CDR3 length: 13 amino acids. Germline lookup yields CDR1 SGHVS and CDR2 FNYEAQ. CDR3 protein: CASSLNRGGPQHF. In DNA, the CDR3 is TGTGCCAGCAGCTTAAACCGGGGTGGGCCCCAGCATTTT.